The 8 T cell receptor beta chains given below trace back to one sample, sequenced in a study of vaccination effects on CD4 cells after COVID-19. Sequencing followed a ViraFEST assay step that expanded antigen-specific CD4+ T cells with viral peptide pools. Culture lasted roughly 9 days before CD4+ T cell isolation. For these TCRs, the target antigens are not known. Sequencing used immunoSEQ multiplex PCR; TCRdb keeps in-frame clones, though not all of them. The top ten hold roughly 12% of the sample, which has under 9,000 clones, about four fifths seen once. Sequenced material: CD4+ T cells from PBMCs cultured with HCoV-229E spike peptides, taken before COVID-19 vaccination. These TCRs come from a human donor who received a COVID-19 vaccine.

Of note for this clone: At one end, the junction sequence differs from germline, possibly due to a read error. The chain recombines TRBV2 with TRBJ2-5, with 8 bases identical to TRBD1. This CDR3 is built from 15 residues. The germline V gene has CDR1 SNHLY and CDR2 FYNNEI. The CDR3: CTSSMTSGGRETQYF. In DNA, the CDR3 is TGTACCAGCAGTATGACCTCAGGGGGCCGAGAGACCCAGTACTTC. Variable domain in full (rest from reference TRBV2 and TRBJ2-5): EPEVTQTPSHQVTQMGQEVILRCVPISNHLYFYWYRQILGQKVEFLVSFYNNEISEKSEIFDDQFSVERPDGSNFTLKIRSTKLEDSAMYFCTSSMTSGGRETQYFGPGTRLLVL.

Concerning this clone itself: Relative to the germline gene, one junction end is altered; a read error may explain this. The chain employs TRBV6-1 and TRBJ1-2; no reliable D call. Germline assignment: CDR1 MNHNS and CDR2 SASEGT. The CDR3 loop spans 14 amino acids. Here the CDR3 DNA reads TGTGCCAGCAGAGAAGCTGGATCTAACTATGGCTACACCTTC. This codes for CASREAGSNYGYTF.

The gene calls are TRBV7-2 and TRBJ2-3; D might be TRBD1 or TRBD2, each matching 5 bases. The ends were cut back, 5 bases at V and 0 bases at J, with 12 bases in the middle. CDR1 SGHTA and CDR2 FQGNSA come from the germline V gene. The CDR3 consists of 15 residues. Written as DNA, the CDR3 is TGTGCCAGCAGCGTCTCAGGGAGTAGCACAGATACGCAGTATTTT. Translated: CASSVSGSSTDTQYF.

V and J are TRBV18 and TRBJ1-1, with D perhaps matching TRBD1 (6 bases). The CDR3 runs 16 residues. Germline assignment: CDR1 KGHSH and CDR2 LQKENI. Trimming removed 3 bases at V and 0 bases at J, with 14 bases between. The CDR3 sequence is CASSPRTVVMNTEAFF. The CDR3 bases are TGTGCCAGCTCACCGAGGACAGTCGTAATGAACACTGAAGCTTTCTTT. Combining the CDR3 with reference TRBV18 and TRBJ1-1 gives the whole variable domain NAGVMQNPRHLVRRRGQEARLRCSPMKGHSHVYWYRQLPEEGLKFMVYLQKENIIDESGMPKERFSAEFPKEGPSILRIQQVVRGDSAAYFCASSPRTVVMNTEAFFGQGTRLTVV.

This clone was detected only a few times. The rearrangement uses TRBV6-4 and TRBJ2-7; 11 bases align to TRBD2. J lost 0 bases, V lost 2 bases, and 0 bases had no gene match. This CDR3 spans 15 amino acids. Germline loops: CDR1 MRHNA, CDR2 SNTAGT. The CDR3 loop reads CASSDGTSGSYEQYF. CDR3 DNA sequence: TGTGCCAGCAGTGACGGGACTAGCGGCTCCTACGAGCAGTACTTC.

This rearrangement joins TRBV12-3 or TRBV12-4 to TRBJ2-7; 9 positions agree with TRBD1. The CDR3 extends over 13 amino acids. V shed 6 bases, J shed 5 bases, and the junction held 5 bases outside the gene matches. CDR3 amino acids: CASSKGQGHEQYF. CDR3 coding DNA: TGTGCCAGCAGCAAGGGACAGGGCCACGAGCAGTACTTC.

This clone was detected only once. The chain links TRBV9 to TRBJ2-5; 7 nucleotides agree with TRBD2. Per the germline V gene, CDR1 is SGDLS and CDR2 is YYNGEE. CDR3 length: 16 amino acids. Germline trimming cut 3 bases from V and 4 bases from J; bases unmatched to any gene: 12. CDR3 in amino acids: CASSAGLSGGLETQYF. In DNA, the CDR3 is TGTGCCAGCAGCGCGGGACTATCCGGGGGATTAGAGACCCAGTACTTC.

The CDR3 protein is CASSLDQGPQETQYF. For the CDR3, the DNA is TGTGCCAGCAGCCTCGACCAGGGGCCCCAAGAGACCCAGTACTTC. The V gene is TRBV4-2, the J gene TRBJ2-5, with a weak D call TRBD1 (6 bases). The CDR3 length is 15 residues. V was clipped by 4 bases and J by 1 base, with 13 bases between them. Germline assignment: CDR1 LGHNA and CDR2 YNFKEQ.